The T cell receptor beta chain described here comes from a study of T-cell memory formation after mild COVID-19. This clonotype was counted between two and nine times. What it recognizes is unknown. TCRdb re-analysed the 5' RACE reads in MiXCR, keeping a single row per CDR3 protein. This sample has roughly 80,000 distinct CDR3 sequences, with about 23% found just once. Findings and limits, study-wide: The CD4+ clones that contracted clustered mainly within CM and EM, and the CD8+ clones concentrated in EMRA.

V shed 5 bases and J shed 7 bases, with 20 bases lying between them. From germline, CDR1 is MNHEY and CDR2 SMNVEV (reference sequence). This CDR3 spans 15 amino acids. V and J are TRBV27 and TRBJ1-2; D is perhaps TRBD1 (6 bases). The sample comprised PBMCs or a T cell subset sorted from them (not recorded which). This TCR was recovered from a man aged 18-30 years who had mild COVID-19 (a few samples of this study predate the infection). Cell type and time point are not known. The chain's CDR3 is CASSPPGGAIFGYTF. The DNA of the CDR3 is TGTGCCAGCAGTCCCCCCGGGGGGGCGATATTTGGCTACACCTTC.